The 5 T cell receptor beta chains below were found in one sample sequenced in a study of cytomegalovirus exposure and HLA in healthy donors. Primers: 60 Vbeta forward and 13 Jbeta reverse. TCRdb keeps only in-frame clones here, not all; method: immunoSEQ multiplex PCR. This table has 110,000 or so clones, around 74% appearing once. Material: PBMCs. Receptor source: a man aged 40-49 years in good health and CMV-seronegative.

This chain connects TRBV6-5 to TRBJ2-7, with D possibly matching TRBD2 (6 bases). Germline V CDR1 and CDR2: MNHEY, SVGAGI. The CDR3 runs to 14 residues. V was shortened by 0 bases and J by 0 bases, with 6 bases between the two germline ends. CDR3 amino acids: CASSYSEGSYEQYF. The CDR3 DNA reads TGTGCCAGCAGTTACTCGGAGGGCTCCTACGAGCAGTACTTC.

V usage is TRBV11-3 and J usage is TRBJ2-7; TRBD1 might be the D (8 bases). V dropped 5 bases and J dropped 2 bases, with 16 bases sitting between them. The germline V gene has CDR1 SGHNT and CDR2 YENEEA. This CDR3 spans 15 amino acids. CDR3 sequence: CASSPGGGRAYEQYF. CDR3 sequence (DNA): TGTGCCAGCAGCCCAGGGGGCGGGAGAGCCTACGAGCAGTACTTC.

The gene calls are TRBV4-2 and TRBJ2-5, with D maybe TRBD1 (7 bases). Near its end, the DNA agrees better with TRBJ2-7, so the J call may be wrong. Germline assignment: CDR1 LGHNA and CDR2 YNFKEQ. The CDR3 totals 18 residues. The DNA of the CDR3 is TGTGCCAGCAGCCAAGAAGGGGGCGGCGGGGCGGGGTCCTACGAGCAGTACTTC. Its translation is CASSQEGGGGAGSYEQYF.

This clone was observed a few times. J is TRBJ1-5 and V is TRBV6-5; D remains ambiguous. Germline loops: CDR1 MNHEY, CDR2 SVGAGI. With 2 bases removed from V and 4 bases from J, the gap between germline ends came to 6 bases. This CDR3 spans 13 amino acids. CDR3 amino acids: CASSYAWNQPQHF. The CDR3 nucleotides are TGTGCCAGCAGTTACGCGTGGAATCAGCCCCAGCATTTT.

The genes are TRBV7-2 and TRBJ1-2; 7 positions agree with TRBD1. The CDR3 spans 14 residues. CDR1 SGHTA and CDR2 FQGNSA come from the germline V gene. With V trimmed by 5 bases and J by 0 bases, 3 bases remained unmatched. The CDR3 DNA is TGTGCCAGCAGCCGAGACAGGGCTAACTATGGCTACACCTTC. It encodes CASSRDRANYGYTF.